The next 6 T cell receptor beta chains were all read from a single sample in a study of blood T cell repertoires in COVID-19. Some clones are missing from TCRdb's copy, which holds only in-frame ones; the method was immunoSEQ multiplex PCR. The sample contains around 230,000 clones, about nine tenths of which appear only once. Source material: peripheral blood. These receptors came from a man aged 25 to 40 who had recovered from COVID-19.

This clone occurred a few times. The V call is TRBV6-6, the J call TRBJ1-1; 8 bases align to TRBD1. After removal of 4 bases from V and 5 bases from J, the junction contained 6 bases not matched to a gene. Germline V gene data show CDR1 as MNHNY and CDR2 as SVGAGI (reference sequence). The CDR3 is 14 residues long. CDR3 in amino acids: CASSSLRTGTEAFF. The CDR3 coding sequence is TGTGCCAGCAGTTCACTTCGGACAGGGACTGAAGCTTTCTTT.

This chain joins TRBV6-1 and TRBJ2-2; tentative D call: TRBD1 (5 bases). The germline CDR1 and CDR2 sequences are MNHNS and SASEGT. The CDR3 runs 13 residues. V dropped 5 bases and J dropped 6 bases, with 10 bases sitting between them. CDR3: CASSYIRAGELFF. CDR3 sequence (DNA): TGTGCCAGCAGTTATATCAGGGCCGGGGAGCTGTTTTTT.

The chain employs TRBV7-6 and TRBJ1-1; 7 bases match TRBD1. With 5 bases clipped from V and 5 bases from J, the junction kept 11 bases outside the gene matches. This CDR3 is built from 15 residues. Germline V gives CDR1 SGHVS, CDR2 FNYEAQ. Here the CDR3 reads CASSPTDRRGTEAFF. CDR3 bases: TGTGCCAGCAGCCCCACGGACAGGAGGGGGACTGAAGCTTTCTTT.

The V call is TRBV5-4, the J call TRBJ2-7; 7 positions agree with TRBD2. The V gene's germline CDR1 is SGHNT and CDR2 YYREEE (reference sequence). Trimming cost V 10 bases and J 4 bases; bases outside gene matches: 8. The CDR3 length is 12 residues. The CDR3 nucleotides read TGTGCCTATAGGATCGGGGGGTACGAGCAGTACTTC. Translation gives CAYRIGGYEQYF.

This clone was picked up one time. V is TRBV5-4 and J is TRBJ2-5, with D possibly being TRBD1 (6 bases). The CDR3 consists of 14 residues. In germline, CDR1 is SGHNT, CDR2 YYREEE (reference sequence). V was cut by 3 bases and J by 2 bases, with 11 bases left in between. CDR3 sequence (DNA): TGTGCCAGCAGCTCAGGGGCTTTTCAAGAGACCCAGTACTTC. The encoded protein is CASSSGAFQETQYF.

The sample holds one count of this clone. The V gene is TRBV7-9, the J gene TRBJ1-1, with D perhaps TRBD1 (6 bases). The CDR3 extends over 14 amino acids. Per the germline V gene, CDR1 is SEHNR and CDR2 is FQNEAQ (reference sequence). V was trimmed by 1 base and J by 8 bases, leaving 14 bases between them. CDR3 sequence reads: CASSLGSGRGEAFF. As DNA, the CDR3 is TGTGCCAGCAGCTTAGGTTCAGGGAGGGGGGAAGCTTTCTTT.